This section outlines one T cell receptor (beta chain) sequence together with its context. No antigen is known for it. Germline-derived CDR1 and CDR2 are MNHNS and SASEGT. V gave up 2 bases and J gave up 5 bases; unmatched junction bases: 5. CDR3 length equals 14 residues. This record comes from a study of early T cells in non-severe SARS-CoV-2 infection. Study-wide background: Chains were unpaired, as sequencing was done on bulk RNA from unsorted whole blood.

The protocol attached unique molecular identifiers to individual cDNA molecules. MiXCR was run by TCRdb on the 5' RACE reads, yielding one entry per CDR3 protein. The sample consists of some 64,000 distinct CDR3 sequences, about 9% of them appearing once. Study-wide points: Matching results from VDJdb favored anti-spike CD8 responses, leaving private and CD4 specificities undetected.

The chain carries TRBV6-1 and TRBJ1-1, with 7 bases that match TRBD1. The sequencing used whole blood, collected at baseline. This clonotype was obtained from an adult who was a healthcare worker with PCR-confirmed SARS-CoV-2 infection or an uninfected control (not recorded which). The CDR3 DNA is TGTGCCAGCAGTGAATTTGACAGGGCAACTGAAGCTTTCTTT. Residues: CASSEFDRATEAFF.